What follows is one TCR beta chain and its context. Using immunoSEQ multiplex PCR, the repertoire was profiled, and TCRdb retains in-frame clones only, with some absent. The sample has some 160,000 clones; around four fifths are singletons. The record originates from a study of blood T cell repertoires in COVID-19. Study at large: Researchers got acute and convalescent COVID-19 samples from the United States, Italy and Spain.

Adults between roughly 18 and 89 years of age took part from fewer than 30 US areas. Recovered participants had two consecutive negative NP/OP PCR tests, healthcare professional clearance, or symptom resolution. Germline trimming cut 1 base from V and 1 base from J; bases unmatched to any gene: 5. Germline lookup yields CDR1 LGHNA and CDR2 YNFKEQ. There are 17 residues in the CDR3. This chain uses TRBV4-2 with TRBJ1-4, with TRBD1 matching over 8 bases. Sequenced input: PBMCs or T cells enriched from blood (not recorded which). This sequence was found in a woman aged 40 to 50 who had recovered from COVID-19. This chain's CDR3 is CASSQGTGRKTNEKLFF. DNA of the CDR3: TGTGCCAGCAGCCAAGGGACAGGGAGGAAAACTAATGAAAAACTGTTTTTT.